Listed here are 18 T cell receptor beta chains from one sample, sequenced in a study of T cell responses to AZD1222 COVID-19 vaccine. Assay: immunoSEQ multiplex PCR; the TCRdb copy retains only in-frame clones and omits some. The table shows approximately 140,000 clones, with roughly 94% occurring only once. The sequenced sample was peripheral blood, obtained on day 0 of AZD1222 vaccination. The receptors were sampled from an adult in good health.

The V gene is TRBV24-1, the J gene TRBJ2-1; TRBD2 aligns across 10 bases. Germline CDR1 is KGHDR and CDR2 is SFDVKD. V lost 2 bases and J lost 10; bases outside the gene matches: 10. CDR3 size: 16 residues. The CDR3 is CATSDWGLAGVVEQFF. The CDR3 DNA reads TGTGCCACCAGTGATTGGGGGCTAGCGGGAGTTGTGGAGCAGTTCTTC.

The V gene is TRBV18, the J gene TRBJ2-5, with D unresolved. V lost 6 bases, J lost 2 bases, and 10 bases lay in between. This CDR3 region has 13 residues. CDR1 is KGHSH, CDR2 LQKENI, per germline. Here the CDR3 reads CASSPDGQETQYF. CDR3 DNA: TGTGCCAGCTCCCCGGACGGACAAGAGACCCAGTACTTC.

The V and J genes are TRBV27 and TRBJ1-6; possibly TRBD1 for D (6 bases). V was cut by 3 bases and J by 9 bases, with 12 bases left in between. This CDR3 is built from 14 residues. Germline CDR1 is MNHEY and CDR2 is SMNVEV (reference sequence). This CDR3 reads CASSFPSTGSPLHF. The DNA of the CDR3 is TGTGCCAGCAGTTTTCCCTCGACAGGTTCACCCCTCCACTTT.

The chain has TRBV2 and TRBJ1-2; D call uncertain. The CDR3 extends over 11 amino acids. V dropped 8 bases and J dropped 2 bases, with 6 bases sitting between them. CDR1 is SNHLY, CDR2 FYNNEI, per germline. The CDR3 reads CASGENYGYTF. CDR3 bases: TGTGCCAGCGGGGAAAACTATGGCTACACCTTC.

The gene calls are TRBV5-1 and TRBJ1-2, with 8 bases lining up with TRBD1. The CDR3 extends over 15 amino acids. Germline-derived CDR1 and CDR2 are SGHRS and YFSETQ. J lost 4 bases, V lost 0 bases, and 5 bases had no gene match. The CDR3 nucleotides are TGCGCCAGCAGCTTGGGACAGGGGCTGGTCTATGGCTACACCTTC. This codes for CASSLGQGLVYGYTF.

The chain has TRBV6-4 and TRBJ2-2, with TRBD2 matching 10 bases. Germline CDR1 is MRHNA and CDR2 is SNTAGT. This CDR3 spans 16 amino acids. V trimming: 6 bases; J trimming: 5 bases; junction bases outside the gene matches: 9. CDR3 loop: CASRPSSGGETGELFF. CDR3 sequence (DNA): TGTGCCAGCAGACCATCTAGCGGGGGTGAGACCGGGGAGCTGTTTTTT.

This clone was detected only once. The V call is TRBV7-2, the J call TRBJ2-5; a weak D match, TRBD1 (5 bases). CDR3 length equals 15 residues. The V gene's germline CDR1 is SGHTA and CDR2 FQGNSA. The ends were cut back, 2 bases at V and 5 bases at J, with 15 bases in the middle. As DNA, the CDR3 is TGTGCCAGCAGCTTATCCCCGGCCAGGGCGGAGACCCAGTACTTC. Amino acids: CASSLSPARAETQYF.

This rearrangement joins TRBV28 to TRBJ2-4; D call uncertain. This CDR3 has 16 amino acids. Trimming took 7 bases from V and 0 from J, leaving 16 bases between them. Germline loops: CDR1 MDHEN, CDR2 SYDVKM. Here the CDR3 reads CASILAARLAKNIQYF. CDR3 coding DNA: TGTGCCAGCATCCTGGCGGCCCGATTAGCCAAAAACATTCAGTACTTC.

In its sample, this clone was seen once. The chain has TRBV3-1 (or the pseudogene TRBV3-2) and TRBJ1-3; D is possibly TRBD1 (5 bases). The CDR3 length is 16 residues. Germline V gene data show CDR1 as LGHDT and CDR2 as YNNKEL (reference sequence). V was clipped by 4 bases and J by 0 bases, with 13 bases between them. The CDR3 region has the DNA TGTGCCAGCAGCCTAACGCCGACAGCCTCTGGAAACACCATATATTTT. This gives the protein CASSLTPTASGNTIYF.

CDR3 amino acids: CASTLTGAHTEAFF. The CDR3 DNA sequence: TGTGCCAGCACGCTGACAGGGGCGCACACTGAAGCTTTCTTT. V gene TRBV28 combines with J gene TRBJ1-1; TRBD1 matches at 8 bases. The CDR3 is made up of 14 amino acids. The germline CDR1 and CDR2 sequences are MDHEN and SYDVKM. V shed 7 bases, J shed 3 bases, and the junction held 7 bases outside the gene matches. The full variable domain, its missing parts supplied by reference TRBV28 and TRBJ1-1, is DVKVTQSSRYLVKRTGEKVFLECVQDMDHENMFWYRQDPGLGLRLIYFSYDVKMKEKGDIPEGYSVSREKKERFSLILESASTNQTSMYLCASTLTGAHTEAFFGQGTRLTVV.

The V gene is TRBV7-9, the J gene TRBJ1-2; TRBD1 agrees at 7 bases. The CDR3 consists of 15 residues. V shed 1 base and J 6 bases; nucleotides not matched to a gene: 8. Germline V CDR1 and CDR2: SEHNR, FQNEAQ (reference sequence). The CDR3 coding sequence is TGTGCCAGCAGCTTAGGACAGGGAGTGTCCCATGGCTACACCTTC. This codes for CASSLGQGVSHGYTF.

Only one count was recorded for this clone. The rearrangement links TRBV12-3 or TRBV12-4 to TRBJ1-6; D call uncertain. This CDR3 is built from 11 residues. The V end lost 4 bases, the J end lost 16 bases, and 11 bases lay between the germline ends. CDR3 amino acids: CASSSGPPLHF. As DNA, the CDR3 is TGTGCCAGCAGTTCTGGGCCCCCACTCCACTTT.

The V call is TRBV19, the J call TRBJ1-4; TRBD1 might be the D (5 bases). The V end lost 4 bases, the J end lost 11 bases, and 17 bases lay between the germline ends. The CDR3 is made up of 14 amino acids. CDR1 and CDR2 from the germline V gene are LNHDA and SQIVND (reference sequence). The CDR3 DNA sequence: TGTGCCAGTAGTACCTCTCAAGGGACGGGGAAACTGTTTTTT. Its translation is CASSTSQGTGKLFF. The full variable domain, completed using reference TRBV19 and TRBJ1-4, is DGGITQSPKYLFRKEGQNVTLSCEQNLNHDAMYWYRQDPGQGLRLIYYSQIVNDFQKGDIAEGYSVSREKKESFPLTVTSAQKNPTAFYLCASSTSQGTGKLFFGSGTQLSVL.

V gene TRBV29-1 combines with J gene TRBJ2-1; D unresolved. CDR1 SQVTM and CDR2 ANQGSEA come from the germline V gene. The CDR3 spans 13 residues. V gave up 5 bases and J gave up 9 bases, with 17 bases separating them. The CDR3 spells CSVSNPGSSEQFF. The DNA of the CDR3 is TGCAGCGTTTCCAACCCGGGTAGTAGTGAGCAGTTCTTC.

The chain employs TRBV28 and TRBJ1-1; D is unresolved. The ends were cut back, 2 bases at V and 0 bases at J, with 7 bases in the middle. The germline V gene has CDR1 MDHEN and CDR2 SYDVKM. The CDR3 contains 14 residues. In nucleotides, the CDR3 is TGTGCCAGCAGTTTAATTATGTTGAACACTGAAGCTTTCTTT. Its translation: CASSLIMLNTEAFF.

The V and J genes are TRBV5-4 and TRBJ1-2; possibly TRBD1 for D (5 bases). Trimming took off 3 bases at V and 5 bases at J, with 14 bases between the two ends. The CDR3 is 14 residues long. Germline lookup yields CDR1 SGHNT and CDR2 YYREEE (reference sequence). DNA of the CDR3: TGTGCCAGCAGCTCGTTAGCAGGGAGGTATGGCTACACCTTC. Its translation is CASSSLAGRYGYTF.

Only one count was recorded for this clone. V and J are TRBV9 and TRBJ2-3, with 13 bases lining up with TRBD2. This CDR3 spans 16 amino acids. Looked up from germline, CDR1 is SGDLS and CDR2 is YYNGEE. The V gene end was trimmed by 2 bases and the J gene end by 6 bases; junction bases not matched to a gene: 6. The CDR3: CASSVPLAGGLDTQYF. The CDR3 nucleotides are TGTGCCAGCAGCGTTCCACTAGCGGGGGGGCTTGATACGCAGTATTTT. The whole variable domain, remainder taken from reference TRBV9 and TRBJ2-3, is DSGVTQTPKHLITATGQRVTLRCSPRSGDLSVYWYQQSLDQGLQFLIQYYNGEERAKGNILERFSAQQFPDLHSELNLSSLELGDSALYFCASSVPLAGGLDTQYFGPGTRLTVL.

The CDR3 region has the DNA TGTGCCACCAGTGATGAAGTCCTGAGGGGCTACACCTTC. It codes for CATSDEVLRGYTF. The rearrangement joins TRBV24-1 to TRBJ1-2; D unclear. CDR3 size: 13 residues. The V end lost 3 bases, the J end lost 8 bases, and 12 bases lay between the germline ends. Per the germline V gene, CDR1 is KGHDR and CDR2 is SFDVKD.